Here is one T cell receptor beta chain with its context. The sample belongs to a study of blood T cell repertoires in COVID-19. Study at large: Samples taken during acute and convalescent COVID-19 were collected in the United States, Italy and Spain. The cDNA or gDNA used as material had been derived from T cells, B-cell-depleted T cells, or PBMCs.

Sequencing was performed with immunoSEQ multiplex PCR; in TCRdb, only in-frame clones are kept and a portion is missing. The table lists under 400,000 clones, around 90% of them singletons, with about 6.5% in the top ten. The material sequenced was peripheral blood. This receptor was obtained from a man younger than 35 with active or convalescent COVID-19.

DNA for the CDR3: TGTGCCAGCAGCCATAGTCTTGCGGGATTGGCTTTCTTT. Translated: CASSHSLAGLAFF. The chain employs TRBV9 and TRBJ1-1; D call uncertain. Per germline, CDR1 SGDLS and CDR2 YYNGEE. The V end was cut by 4 bases, the J end by 11 bases, with 18 bases between. This CDR3 contains 13 residues.